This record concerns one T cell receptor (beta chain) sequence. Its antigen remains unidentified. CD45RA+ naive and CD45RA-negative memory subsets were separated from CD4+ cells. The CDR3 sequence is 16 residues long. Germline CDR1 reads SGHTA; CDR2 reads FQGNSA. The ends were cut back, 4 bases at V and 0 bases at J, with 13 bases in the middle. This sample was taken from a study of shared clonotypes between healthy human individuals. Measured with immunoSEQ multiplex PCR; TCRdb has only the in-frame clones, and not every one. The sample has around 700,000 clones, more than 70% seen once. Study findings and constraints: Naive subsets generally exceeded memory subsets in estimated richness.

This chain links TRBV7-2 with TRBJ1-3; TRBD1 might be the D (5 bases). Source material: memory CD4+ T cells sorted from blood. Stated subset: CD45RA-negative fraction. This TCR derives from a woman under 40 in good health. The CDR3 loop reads CASSSQSGGSGNTIYF. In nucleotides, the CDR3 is TGTGCCAGCAGCTCGCAGAGTGGGGGCTCTGGAAACACCATATATTTT.